Listed here is a single TCR beta chain. Its specificity is unknown. One entry per CDR3 protein results from TCRdb running MiXCR on the reads. The sample includes 680,000 or so distinct CDR3 sequences, roughly a third seen only once; the top ten take about 20%. The CDR3 spans 16 residues. Germline V gene data show CDR1 as MDHEN and CDR2 as SYDVKM. The V gene lost 2 bases and the J gene lost 3 bases, with 17 bases spanning the gap. These data come from a study of T cell repertoires in cytomegalovirus infection. Across the study: In the study, CMV epitopes included recently identified HLA-C-restricted and well-studied HLA-B-restricted ones. Matching HLA type and CMV infection were both indicated by public TCR beta signatures.

The study's findings and limits: Cumulative frequency of public TCR beta families picked out carriers of CMV plus the relevant HLA. Dominant in the ex vivo response were TCR beta clonotypes restricted by HLA-C and specific for CMV.

This clonotype originated in a human donor in good health (CMV status not recorded). Some clones in this sample may be carry-over from other donors' samples. Sequencing was performed on cultured PBMCs, taken from culture after CMV antigen stimulation. The chain has TRBV28 and TRBJ2-7, with D possibly matching TRBD1 (5 bases). The CDR3 coding sequence is TGTGCCAGCAGTTTAACTGGGGCCCGGTTGCACTACGAGCAGTACTTC. It specifies CASSLTGARLHYEQYF.